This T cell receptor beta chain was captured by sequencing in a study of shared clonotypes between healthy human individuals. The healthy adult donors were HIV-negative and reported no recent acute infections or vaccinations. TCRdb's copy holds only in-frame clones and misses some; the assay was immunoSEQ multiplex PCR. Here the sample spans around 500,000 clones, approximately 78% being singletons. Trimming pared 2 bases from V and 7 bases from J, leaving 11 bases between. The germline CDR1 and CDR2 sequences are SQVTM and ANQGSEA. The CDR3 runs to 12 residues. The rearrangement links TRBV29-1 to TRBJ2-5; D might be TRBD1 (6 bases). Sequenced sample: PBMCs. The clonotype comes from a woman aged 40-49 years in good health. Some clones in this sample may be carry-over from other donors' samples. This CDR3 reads CSVERTAGTQYF. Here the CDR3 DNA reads TGCAGCGTTGAAAGGACAGCTGGGACCCAGTACTTC.